The 28 T cell receptor beta chains below come from one sample, sequenced in a study of T cell responses to AZD1222 COVID-19 vaccine. Measured with immunoSEQ multiplex PCR; TCRdb has only the in-frame clones, and not every one. The table includes roughly 150,000 clones, approximately 89% detected once. Sequenced here: peripheral blood, sampled on day 0 of AZD1222 vaccination. The receptors derive from an adult in good health.

The chain combines TRBV29-1 with TRBJ2-1, with 9 bases lining up with TRBD2. Germline V lookup: CDR1 SQVTM, CDR2 ANQGSEA. V trimming: 5 bases; J trimming: 15 bases; junction bases outside the gene matches: 11. The CDR3 consists of 12 residues. The CDR3 nucleotides are TGCAGCGTTAGGCCTTCTAGCGGGAAATGGTTCTTC. Protein sequence: CSVRPSSGKWFF.

V gene TRBV11-2 combines with J gene TRBJ2-7; TRBD2 might be the D (7 bases). V was clipped by 5 bases and J by 0 bases, with 20 bases between them. There are 17 residues in the CDR3. Germline V gene data show CDR1 as SGHAT and CDR2 as FQNNGV. The CDR3 region has the DNA TGTGCCAGCAGCCGCGGTCCCGCGGGGGCCTTCTCCTACGAGCAGTACTTC. As protein: CASSRGPAGAFSYEQYF.

The rearrangement joins TRBV6-5 to TRBJ2-5, with 9 positions matching TRBD2. Germline trimming cut 0 bases from V and 5 bases from J; bases unmatched to any gene: 7. This CDR3 spans 16 amino acids. The germline V gene has CDR1 MNHEY and CDR2 SVGAGI. The CDR3 sequence: CASSYSRGGLAETQYF. Written as DNA, the CDR3 is TGTGCCAGCAGTTACTCGAGAGGTGGACTAGCGGAGACCCAGTACTTC.

This chain joins TRBV5-8 and TRBJ1-1; 7 positions match TRBD1. The J segment lost 0 bases and the V segment lost 9 bases, leaving 5 bases of the junction unmatched. Germline V gene sequence: CDR1 SGHTS, CDR2 YDEGEE. This CDR3 has 13 amino acids. CDR3 coding DNA: TGTGCCAACTACAGGGGTGTGAACACTGAAGCTTTCTTT. Translation: CANYRGVNTEAFF. The full variable domain, in which reference TRBV5-8 and TRBJ1-1 provide the parts outside the CDR3, is EAGVTQSPTHLIKTRGQQATLRCSPISGHTSVYWYQQALGLGLQFLLWYDEGEERNRGNFPPRFSGRQFPNYSSELNVNALELEDSALYLCANYRGVNTEAFFGQGTRLTVV.

This sequence joins TRBV5-3 and TRBJ1-2; D uncertain. TRBV5-3 is designated an ORF whose function remains uncertain. The CDR3 runs to 15 residues. Trimming cost V 6 bases and J 3 bases, with 18 bases left between them. In DNA form, the CDR3 reads TGTGCCAGAACCTCAAGGAGGACGGTATACTATGGCTACACCTTC. Translating it yields CARTSRRTVYYGYTF.

This sequence joins TRBV5-8 and TRBJ2-1; 8 nucleotides line up with TRBD1. Germline CDR1 SGHTS, CDR2 YDEGEE. The CDR3 spans 15 residues. Trimming cost V 4 bases and J 2 bases; bases outside gene matches: 5. The CDR3 loop is CASSTDRGPYNEQFF. The DNA for the CDR3 is TGTGCCAGCAGCACTGACAGGGGACCCTACAATGAGCAGTTCTTC.

The V and J genes are TRBV6-2 or TRBV6-3 and TRBJ1-5; the D is unclear. This CDR3 has 13 amino acids. The V gene lost 6 bases and the J gene lost 0 bases, with 6 bases spanning the gap. Looked up from germline, CDR1 is MNHEY and CDR2 is SVGEGT. The CDR3 is CASSFHSNQPQHF. The CDR3 region has the DNA TGTGCCAGCAGCTTCCATAGCAATCAGCCCCAGCATTTT.

This rearrangement joins TRBV28 to TRBJ1-1, with D hard to call. V lost 4 bases and J 11 bases, leaving 14 bases between the germline ends. Germline CDR1 reads MDHEN; CDR2 reads SYDVKM. The length of the CDR3 is 12 residues. This CDR3 reads CASSSPEGGAFF. In DNA form, the CDR3 reads TGTGCCAGCAGTTCCCCCGAGGGAGGCGCTTTCTTT.

This clone came up once. The CDR3 loop is CASSYGGGRIEQFF. Here the CDR3 DNA reads TGTGCCAGCAGTTACGGGGGAGGGCGTATTGAGCAGTTCTTC. The V and J genes are TRBV6-2 or TRBV6-3 and TRBJ2-1, with 7 bases aligning to TRBD2. CDR3 length equals 14 residues. CDR1 and CDR2 (germline): MNHEY, SVGEGT. Trimming at V came to 2 bases and at J to 9 bases, leaving 7 bases not matched to a gene.

The chain couples TRBV7-9 to TRBJ1-5; D is possibly TRBD1 (5 bases). The CDR3 spans 13 residues. Trimming removed 5 bases at V and 7 bases at J, with 12 bases between. Germline CDR1 is SEHNR and CDR2 is FQNEAQ (reference sequence). CDR3 bases: TGTGCCAGCAGCCCCGCACAGGCACAGCCCCAGCATTTT. Translated: CASSPAQAQPQHF.

The rearrangement joins TRBV11-2 to TRBJ1-1; D not resolved. The length of the CDR3 is 13 residues. In germline, CDR1 is SGHAT, CDR2 FQNNGV. The V and J ends lost 5 bases and 4 bases respectively, with 11 bases between them. The CDR3 DNA follows: TGTGCCAGCAGCAGGGATGCGAGCACTGAAGCTTTCTTT. This codes for CASSRDASTEAFF.

This clone was detected a few times. J is TRBJ2-3 and V is TRBV7-3; 7 bases match TRBD1. Germline lookup yields CDR1 SGHTA and CDR2 FQGTGA. V lost 1 base, J lost 2 bases, and 6 bases stayed unmatched. There are 16 residues in the CDR3. Here the CDR3 DNA reads TGTGCCAGCAGCTTAAGGACAGGTCTTAACACAGATACGCAGTATTTT. Protein product: CASSLRTGLNTDTQYF.

The rearrangement joins TRBV30 to TRBJ2-7, with D perhaps matching TRBD1 (6 bases). CDR1 and CDR2 (germline): GTSNPN, SVGIG (reference sequence). The length of the CDR3 is 13 residues. V was cut by 5 bases and J by 2 bases, with 13 bases left in between. The CDR3: CAWRGHPTYEQYF. In DNA form, the CDR3 reads TGTGCCTGGCGGGGACATCCTACCTACGAGCAGTACTTC. Supplemented by reference TRBV30 and TRBJ2-7, the full variable domain reads SQTIHQWPATLVQPVGSPLSLECTVEGTSNPNLYWYRQAAGRGLQLLFYSVGIGQISSEVPQNLSASRPQDRQFILSSKKLLLSDSGFYLCAWRGHPTYEQYFGPGTRLTVT.

The rearrangement links TRBV7-2 to TRBJ2-7, with D possibly being TRBD1 or TRBD2 (5 bases each). V lost 7 bases, J lost 3 bases, and 13 bases lay in between. Germline V gene data show CDR1 as SGHTA and CDR2 as FQGNSA. The CDR3 runs to 13 residues. The CDR3 protein is CASKPGRHYEQYF. The CDR3, as DNA: TGTGCCAGCAAACCGGGACGGCACTACGAGCAGTACTTC.

This clone was picked up one time. This chain links TRBV25-1 with TRBJ1-2; 8 nucleotides match TRBD1. The J segment lost 3 bases and the V segment lost 1 base, leaving 4 bases of the junction unmatched. Germline V lookup: CDR1 MGHDK, CDR2 SYGVNS. The CDR3 runs to 15 residues. The CDR3 DNA sequence: TGTGCCAGCAGTGAATTCCGACAGGGGTACTATGGCTACACCTTC. This encodes CASSEFRQGYYGYTF.

This sequence joins TRBV7-2 and TRBJ2-7, with 7 bases identical to TRBD1. V was pared by 6 bases and J by 4 bases, with 9 bases of the junction left unmatched. The CDR3 contains 14 residues. Germline V gene lookup returns CDR1 SGHTA and CDR2 FQGNSA. CDR3: CASSPDRVGYEQYF. The CDR3 DNA reads TGTGCCAGCAGTCCAGACAGGGTAGGGTACGAGCAGTACTTC.

The chain carries TRBV4-2 and TRBJ1-2, with D tentatively TRBD1 (5 bases). The CDR3 sequence is 13 residues long. V was cut by 5 bases and J by 8 bases, with 15 bases left in between. Germline CDR1 reads LGHNA; CDR2 reads YNFKEQ. CDR3: CASSYPGGEGYTF. The DNA for the CDR3 is TGTGCCAGCAGCTACCCGGGGGGGGAGGGCTACACCTTC.

The CDR3 loop is CASSLIEPGHGLKFTDTQYF. The CDR3, as DNA: TGTGCCAGCAGCTTAATTGAACCTGGGCACGGGCTCAAGTTCACAGATACGCAGTATTTT. The gene calls are TRBV7-8 and TRBJ2-3; the D is unclear. Germline lookup yields CDR1 SGHVS and CDR2 FQNEAQ. The V gene lost 2 bases and the J gene lost 2 bases, with 26 bases spanning the gap. This CDR3 comprises 20 residues. Supplemented by reference TRBV7-8 and TRBJ2-3, the full variable domain reads GAGVSQSPRYKVAKRGQDVALRCDPISGHVSLFWYQQALGQGPEFLTYFQNEAQLDKSGLPSDRFFAERPEGSVSTLKIQRTQQEDSAVYLCASSLIEPGHGLKFTDTQYFGPGTRLTVL.

The chain has TRBV6-5 and TRBJ2-3; D remains unclear. The germline V gene has CDR1 MNHEY and CDR2 SVGAGI. The CDR3 runs to 14 residues. Deletions cut 2 bases from V and 4 bases from J, with 10 bases between. CDR3 region: CASSYGAGADTQYF. The CDR3 bases are TGTGCCAGCAGTTACGGAGCTGGGGCAGATACGCAGTATTTT.

This chain links TRBV28 with TRBJ1-2; TRBD1 matches at 8 bases. With V trimmed by 4 bases and J by 8 bases, 9 bases remained unmatched. Germline-derived CDR1 and CDR2 are MDHEN and SYDVKM. The CDR3 is 14 amino acids. The CDR3 protein is CASSSQGALSGYTF. CDR3 bases: TGTGCCAGCAGTTCGCAGGGGGCCCTTAGCGGCTACACCTTC.

This rearrangement joins TRBV4-3 to TRBJ1-5; D perhaps matches TRBD1 (5 bases). Germline-derived CDR1 and CDR2 are LGHNA and YSLEER. V lost 0 bases to trimming and J lost 4 bases, with 10 bases between them. The CDR3 totals 15 residues. CDR3 region: CASSQDQGRNQPQHF. The CDR3 DNA is TGCGCCAGCAGCCAAGACCAGGGAAGGAATCAGCCCCAGCATTTT.

The rearrangement links TRBV5-1 to TRBJ1-2; D uncertain. There are 13 residues in the CDR3. The germline V gene has CDR1 SGHRS and CDR2 YFSETQ. V was pared by 0 bases and J by 8 bases, with 11 bases between. CDR3 amino acids: CASSLGDTEGYTF. The CDR3 region has the DNA TGCGCCAGCAGCTTGGGTGACACTGAAGGCTACACCTTC. Drawing the rest from reference TRBV5-1 and TRBJ1-2, the complete variable domain is KAGVTQTPRYLIKTRGQQVTLSCSPISGHRSVSWYQQTPGQGLQFLFEYFSETQRNKGNFPGRFSGRQFSNSRSEMNVSTLELGDSALYLCASSLGDTEGYTFGSGTRLTVV.

J is TRBJ1-3 and V is TRBV21-1. TRBV21-1 is a pseudogene segment. The CDR3 runs 13 residues. The CDR3, as DNA: TGTGCCAGCAGCAAAGCGGGGAGGCAGGGGATATATTTT. It codes for CASSKAGRQGIYF.

This chain joins TRBV19 and TRBJ2-2; D gene uncertain. The CDR3 extends over 15 amino acids. Germline V lookup: CDR1 LNHDA, CDR2 SQIVND (reference sequence). Trimming cost V 2 bases and J 5 bases, with 12 bases left between them. This chain's CDR3 is CASSILTAATGELFF. Here the CDR3 DNA reads TGTGCCAGTAGTATATTAACCGCCGCTACCGGGGAGCTGTTTTTT. The complete variable domain, with remaining parts taken from reference TRBV19 and TRBJ2-2, reads DGGITQSPKYLFRKEGQNVTLSCEQNLNHDAMYWYRQDPGQGLRLIYYSQIVNDFQKGDIAEGYSVSREKKESFPLTVTSAQKNPTAFYLCASSILTAATGELFFGEGSRLTVL.

This clone was found a few times. The chain has TRBV4-1 and TRBJ1-2; D is unclear. Per the germline V gene, CDR1 is MGHRA and CDR2 is YSYEKL. The CDR3 runs 11 residues. Between the trimmed V and J ends, which lost 6 bases and 4 bases, there was a span of 6 bases. The CDR3: CASRHFYGYTF. The CDR3 DNA reads TGCGCCAGCAGGCATTTCTATGGCTACACCTTC.

This chain connects TRBV5-1 to TRBJ1-1; weak D call: TRBD1 (6 bases). From germline, CDR1 is SGHRS and CDR2 YFSETQ. CDR3 length: 14 residues. V dropped 6 bases and J dropped 9 bases, with 21 bases sitting between them. This CDR3 reads CASTGQPDPLKAFF. CDR3 DNA sequence: TGCGCCAGCACCGGACAGCCTGACCCCCTGAAAGCTTTCTTT.

V is TRBV7-2 and J is TRBJ2-7; 9 nucleotides match TRBD2. Looked up from germline, CDR1 is SGHTA and CDR2 is FQGNSA. With V trimmed by 7 bases and J by 0 bases, 19 bases remained unmatched. The CDR3 is made up of 19 amino acids. The CDR3 bases are TGTGCCAGCACTTTACATGGGCGGGAGGGCTTCCAACCCTCCTACGAGCAGTACTTC. Translation: CASTLHGREGFQPSYEQYF.

The chain combines TRBV10-2 with TRBJ1-1; maybe TRBD1 (5 bases). The V gene lost 3 bases and the J gene lost 7 bases, with 12 bases spanning the gap. This CDR3 has 13 amino acids. Per germline, CDR1 WSHSY and CDR2 SAAADI. The CDR3, as DNA: TGCGCCAGCAGTGAAGGTCAGGGTCTTGAAGCTTTCTTT. Its translation: CASSEGQGLEAFF.